This TCR beta chain emerged from a study of blood T cell repertoires in COVID-19. Across the study: The United States, Italy and Spain supplied acute and convalescent COVID-19 samples. T cells, B-cell-depleted T cells, or PBMCs provided the cDNA or gDNA that served as material.

Per the germline V gene, CDR1 is SGHNT and CDR2 is YYREEE (reference sequence). The CDR3 is made up of 16 amino acids. Deletions cut 0 bases from V and 4 bases from J, with 14 bases between. Enrollment of patients from Seattle took place during active infection, with longitudinal follow-up. Authors' analysis steps: Estimated nucleated cell counts came from reference gene primer amplification. Repertoires were generated with immunoSEQ multiplex PCR, while TCRdb's copy carries only in-frame clones and drops some. V and J calls and clone size are copied from that table; D and trimming were computed from the DNA. This sample has about 260,000 clones, with approximately 92% found just once.

The sample comprised peripheral blood. This chain joins TRBV5-4 and TRBJ2-1; D is undetermined. The sequence was obtained from a person aged 18 to 35 with COVID-19, enrolled during active disease. In DNA form, the CDR3 reads TGTGCCAGCAGCTTGGACGGCGGAATCCAGTACAATGAGCAGTTCTTC. It specifies CASSLDGGIQYNEQFF. The variable domain in full, completed from reference TRBV5-4 and TRBJ2-1, reads ETGVTQSPTHLIKTRGQQVTLRCSSQSGHNTVSWYQQALGQGPQFIFQYYREEENGRGNFPPRFSGLQFPNYSSELNVNALELDDSALYLCASSLDGGIQYNEQFFGPGTRLTVL.